This TCR beta chain appears in the sequencing data of a study of identical twins. V was clipped by 7 bases and J by 4 bases, with 8 bases between them. Germline CDR1 is LNHDA and CDR2 is SQIVND (reference sequence). The CDR3 extends over 12 amino acids. TCRdb re-analysed the 5' RACE reads in MiXCR, keeping a single row per CDR3 protein. Here the sample spans about 470,000 distinct CDR3 sequences, roughly 26% being singletons. The same specimen was also included in a second study, on T cells expressing NK-cell markers. That report adds: Sorted T-cell subsets CD3+CD56+NKG2C+, CD3+CD56+NKG2C- and CD3+CD56-NKG2C+ were TCR beta-sequenced. These clonotypes also led the CD3+CD56-NKG2C+ fraction in a handful of donors.

The chain links TRBV19 to TRBJ2-1; D gene unclear. Sequences were obtained from CD4+ T cells sorted from blood. The sequence was collected from a woman under 30 in good health. The CDR3 DNA follows: TGTGCCAGTACCGACGGGTACAATGAGCAGTTCTTC. It codes for CASTDGYNEQFF.